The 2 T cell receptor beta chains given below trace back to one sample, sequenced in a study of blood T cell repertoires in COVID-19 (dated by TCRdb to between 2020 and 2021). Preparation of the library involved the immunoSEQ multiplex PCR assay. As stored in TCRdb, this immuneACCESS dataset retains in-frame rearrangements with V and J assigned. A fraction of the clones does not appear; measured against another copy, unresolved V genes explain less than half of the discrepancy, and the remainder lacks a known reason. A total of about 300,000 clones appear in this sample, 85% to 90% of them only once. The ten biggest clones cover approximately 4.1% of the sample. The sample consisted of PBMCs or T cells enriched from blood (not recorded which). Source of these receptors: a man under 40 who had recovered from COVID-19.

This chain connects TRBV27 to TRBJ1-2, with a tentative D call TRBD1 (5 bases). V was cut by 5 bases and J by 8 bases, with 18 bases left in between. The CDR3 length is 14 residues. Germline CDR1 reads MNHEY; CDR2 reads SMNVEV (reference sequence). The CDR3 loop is CASSPPGGSKGYTF. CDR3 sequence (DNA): TGTGCCAGCAGTCCGCCCGGGGGGTCAAAAGGCTACACCTTC.

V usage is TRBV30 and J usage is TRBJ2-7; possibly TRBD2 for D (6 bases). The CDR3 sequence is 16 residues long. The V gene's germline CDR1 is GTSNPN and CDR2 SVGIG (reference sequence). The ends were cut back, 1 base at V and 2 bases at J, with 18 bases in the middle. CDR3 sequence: CAWSALRRLGAYEQYF. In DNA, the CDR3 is TGTGCCTGGAGTGCCCTAAGGAGACTAGGGGCCTACGAGCAGTACTTC.